This T cell receptor (beta chain) was sequenced in a study of PD-1 blockade in mismatch repair-deficient tumors. Study outcomes and limitations: Tumor-resident clones, often absent from pretreatment blood, expanded after pembrolizumab and then contracted.

TCRdb keeps only in-frame clones here, not all; method: immunoSEQ multiplex PCR. This table holds 100,000 to 150,000 clones, about 85% found once. Trimming took off 0 bases at V and 3 bases at J, with 11 bases between the two ends. The germline CDR1 and CDR2 sequences are LGHNA and YSLEER. This CDR3 comprises 15 residues. With regard to this clone: The antigen is not known.

The sequences come from peripheral blood, collected 44 weeks after starting pembrolizumab. This receptor was taken from an adult with mismatch repair-deficient cancer. The chain recombines TRBV4-3 with TRBJ1-1; D uncertain. The CDR3 loop reads CASSQELYRDTEAFF. DNA of the CDR3: TGCGCCAGCAGCCAAGAACTCTATCGGGACACTGAAGCTTTCTTT.